This record concerns one TCR beta chain sequence. These data belong to a study of yellow fever vaccine responses in identical twins. TCRdb analysed the RT-PCR reads with MiXCR anew, one entry per CDR3 protein. Of tens of thousands of distinct CDR3 sequences in the sample, over 70% are singletons; the top ten hold roughly 5%. CDR3 size: 14 residues. V dropped 3 bases and J dropped 2 bases, with 9 bases sitting between them. The clonotype originates from a woman aged 18-29 years who received the yellow fever vaccine. The chain carries TRBV12-3 or TRBV12-4 and TRBJ2-3; D uncertain. Sample: T cells from blood (PBMCs), unsorted or a sorted subset (not recorded which), taken before or after yellow fever vaccination (not recorded which). CDR3 region: CASSFGHNTDTQYF. The CDR3 bases are TGTGCCAGCAGTTTTGGGCACAACACAGATACGCAGTATTTT.